Each of the 10 T cell receptor beta chains below was sequenced from the same sample in a study of shared clonotypes between healthy human individuals. Produced via immunoSEQ multiplex PCR; TCRdb's table is partial and in-frame only. The sample lists around 1.6 million clones, 95% to 99% occurring once. The specimen sequenced was naive CD4+ T cells sorted from blood. Subset: CD45RA+ positively selected. The origin of the receptors is a man aged 25-40 years in good health.

The chain's CDR3 is CASSSLHRANYGYTF. CDR3 nucleotide sequence: TGTGCCAGCAGCTCACTCCACAGGGCTAACTATGGCTACACCTTC. This rearrangement joins TRBV5-6 to TRBJ1-2; D might be TRBD1 (6 bases). Trimming cost V 3 bases and J 0 bases, with 12 bases left between them. The CDR3 covers 15 residues. The germline gives CDR1 SGHDT, CDR2 YYEEEE. Combining the CDR3 with reference TRBV5-6 and TRBJ1-2 gives the whole variable domain DAGVTQSPTHLIKTRGQQVTLRCSPKSGHDTVSWYQQALGQGPQFIFQYYEEEERQRGNFPDRFSGHQFPNYSSELNVNALLLGDSALYLCASSSLHRANYGYTFGSGTRLTVV.

This chain links TRBV15 with TRBJ2-1; D is unresolved. Germline values: CDR1 LNHNV, CDR2 YYDKDF (reference sequence). This CDR3 has 16 residues. V lost 2 bases and J lost 5, with 16 bases in between. CDR3 amino acids: CATSRFLPTRNNEQFF. The CDR3 nucleotides are TGTGCCACCAGCAGATTTCTCCCCACGAGAAACAATGAGCAGTTCTTC.

The V and J genes are TRBV29-1 and TRBJ2-1; 8 nucleotides agree with TRBD1. This CDR3 comprises 14 residues. V gave up 5 bases and J gave up 7 bases; unmatched junction bases: 10. Germline V CDR1 and CDR2: SQVTM, ANQGSEA. The chain's CDR3 is CSVRGTGIVNEQFF. The CDR3 coding sequence is TGCAGCGTTCGCGGGACAGGAATAGTAAATGAGCAGTTCTTC.

This chain joins TRBV4-1 and TRBJ2-7; D may be TRBD1 or TRBD2 (5 bases each). The CDR3 totals 16 residues. The ends were cut back, 4 bases at V and 6 bases at J, with 22 bases in the middle. The germline CDR1 and CDR2 sequences are MGHRA and YSYEKL. The CDR3 loop reads CASSPDPGTQVIEQYF. DNA for the CDR3: TGCGCCAGCAGCCCAGACCCCGGGACCCAGGTGATCGAGCAGTACTTC.

The CDR3 DNA reads TGTGCCGCTGTGGCGGGAGCGTACAATGAGCAGTTCTTC. Protein: CAAVAGAYNEQFF. The chain is built from TRBV7-9 and TRBJ2-1; 7 bases match TRBD2. This CDR3 comprises 13 residues. Germline assignment: CDR1 SEHNR and CDR2 FQNEAQ (reference sequence). With 11 bases clipped from V and 4 bases from J, the junction kept 8 bases outside the gene matches.

The genes are TRBV11-2 and TRBJ2-2, with D uncertain. V shed 5 bases and J shed 1 base, with 8 bases lying between them. There are 14 residues in the CDR3. CDR1 is SGHAT, CDR2 FQNNGV, per germline. Here the CDR3 DNA reads TGTGCCAGCAGCCCAGACGGGAACACCGGGGAGCTGTTTTTT. The encoded protein is CASSPDGNTGELFF.

Here the CDR3 reads CSVAYRVNGETQYF. Written as DNA, the CDR3 is TGCAGCGTTGCCTACAGGGTGAACGGCGAGACCCAGTACTTC. The chain is built from TRBV29-1 and TRBJ2-5; possible D gene TRBD1, 6 bases. This CDR3 contains 14 residues. From germline, CDR1 is SQVTM and CDR2 ANQGSEA. Trimming shortened V by 4 bases and J by 5 bases, and 17 bases separated the two germline ends.

The chain employs TRBV28 and TRBJ1-3; D ambiguous. CDR1 MDHEN and CDR2 SYDVKM come from the germline V gene. The CDR3 is 16 residues long. The V end lost 6 bases, the J end lost 0 bases, and 15 bases lay between the germline ends. CDR3 sequence (DNA): TGTGCCAGCAGCCAACGACGGAGATCCTCTGGAAACACCATATATTTT. Amino acids: CASSQRRRSSGNTIYF.

The chain recombines TRBV11-2 with TRBJ2-7; unclear D gene. Looked up from germline, CDR1 is SGHAT and CDR2 is FQNNGV. CDR3 length equals 14 residues. V lost 1 base, J lost 6 bases, and 13 bases lay in between. CDR3 nucleotides: TGTGCCAGCAGCTTAGGTGACGGGTGGATCGAGCAGTACTTC. This sequence encodes CASSLGDGWIEQYF.

V usage is TRBV15 and J usage is TRBJ2-5, with 7 bases that match TRBD1. V was pared by 4 bases and J by 0 bases, with 5 bases of the junction left unmatched. Germline V gives CDR1 LNHNV, CDR2 YYDKDF (reference sequence). CDR3 size: 15 residues. CDR3 sequence reads: CATSKQGNYQETQYF. CDR3 bases: TGTGCCACCAGCAAACAGGGGAACTACCAAGAGACCCAGTACTTC. Using reference TRBV15 and TRBJ2-5 for the parts outside the CDR3, the full variable domain is DAMVIQNPRYQVTQFGKPVTLSCSQTLNHNVMYWYQQKSSQAPKLLFHYYDKDFNNEADTPDNFQSRRPNTSFCFLDIRSPGLGDTAMYLCATSKQGNYQETQYFGPGTRLLVL.